This TCR beta chain came from a study of blood T cell repertoires in COVID-19 (dated by TCRdb to 2018 to 2020). Turning to the overall study: Samples from collaborators originated in the United States, Italy and Spain and spanned both the acute and convalescent phases of COVID-19. The samples were drawn from the first 160 participants of the ongoing ImmuneRACE study and from 950 to 1,500 subjects provided by 6 global collaborators. The material from the prospective study consisted of cDNA or gDNA derived from T cells, B-cell-depleted T cells, or PBMCs. The sample metadata nearly always contained a de-identified subject ID, COVID-19 status, age in years and sex. The repertoires were released in a freely available public database intended as a resource for research on the immune response to SARS-CoV-2. Where available, HLA class I and class II types were obtained from metadata supplied by the sample provider rather than from assay-based typing. Subjects who had been exposed to COVID-19, were actively infected with it, or had recovered from it provided the deeply sampled blood TCRbeta repertoires that made up the dataset. What the study reported, not specific to this receptor: The amount of clinical and demographic metadata varied by source and participant and was provided uncurated.

A word on this clone: The clone's antigen remains unknown. The input lacks base qualities; no much larger clone sits a single base away.

There are 15 amino acids in the CDR3, from cysteine to phenylalanine inclusive. Of all the DNA, just the CDR3 is kept, 45 bases in frame from base 1. V lost 5 bases and J lost 2 bases; the stretch between them is 16 bases long. Sequences MNHEY (CDR1) and SVGAGI (CDR2) are obtained from the germline V gene. The immunoSEQ Assay, a bias-controlled multiplex PCR, was used to amplify TCRbeta CDR3 regions from genomic DNA. The paper's processing steps were these. Nucleated cell counts per sample were estimated from amplification of reference gene primers within the assay. To quantify the absolute abundance of each unique TCRbeta CDR3 rearrangement, sequence reads were collapsed and filtered. For each sample, productive Simpson clonality was calculated as the square root of Simpson's diversity index over productive rearrangements. TCRdb carries this immuneACCESS record with in-frame sequences only. Its versions omit some clonotypes, under half of them owing to an unresolved V gene in the studies checked, with the rest unexplained. V and J calls plus clone size are reproduced from that table; the DNA served to infer D and trimming. The sample table holds over 250,000 clones, of which roughly nine tenths were seen once. The ten largest clones capture roughly 2.6% of the sample.

Participants in the prospective study were enrolled through a virtual design, were aged roughly 18 to 100 years, and lived in about 25 United States geographic areas. In the prospective study, cohorts were assigned on the basis of participant-reported clinical history obtained from a screening survey and a study questionnaire. For ImmuneRACE Cohort 3, a participant was defined as recovered based on two consecutive negative NP/OP PCR tests, clearance by a healthcare professional, or resolution of symptoms. Each participant in the prospective study had whole blood, serum and a nasopharyngeal or oropharyngeal swab collected by mobile phlebotomists. Over an approximately 2-month period, participants in the prospective study had the option of providing additional blood draws and questionnaires. Blood samples from the prospective study were shipped frozen or at room temperature prior to DNA extraction.

This clonotype was obtained from a man aged 60 to 75 who had recovered from COVID-19. The specimen was PBMCs or T cells enriched from blood (not recorded which). The chain is made from TRBV6-5 and TRBJ2-7; TRBD2 is a weak D gene call, 6 bases matching. The DNA sequence is TGTGCCAGCAGTCCCTTGGGGGGTTCCACCTACGAGCAGTACTTC. This is translated as CASSPLGGSTYEQYF.